These T cell receptor beta chains were read from a single sample in a study of CD8 T cells in ankylosing spondylitis. A single record per CDR3 protein comes from TCRdb applying MiXCR to the 5' RACE reads. The sample holds about 450,000 distinct CDR3 sequences, 26% seen once. Sequencing used blood, either unsorted or a sorted T cell fraction (not recorded which). These TCRs come from a male donor with ankylosing spondylitis. Each CDR3 is given with its conserved first and last residue. The D gene is left open where the match is weak. Clone sizes are given selectively: once, few, many, or a class where the clone is expanded.

J,D,length,V,size,CDR3,DNA
TRBJ1-3,TRBD1,14,TRBV5-1,-,CASSFDRGGNTIYF,TGCGCCAGCAGCTTCGACAGGGGCGGAAACACCATATATTTT
TRBJ2-4,-,15,TRBV24-1,-,CATSGPFLAKNIQYF,TGTGCCACCAGTGGTCCATTCCTAGCCAAAAACATTCAGTACTTC
TRBJ1-1,-,17,TRBV15,few,CATSRGDPRRMNTEAFF,TGTGCCACCAGCAGAGGGGACCCGAGAAGAATGAACACTGAAGCTTTCTTT
TRBJ2-1,-,12,TRBV20-1,-,CSASGGRSEQFF,TGCAGTGCCAGTGGGGGGAGGAGTGAGCAGTTCTTC
TRBJ2-3,-,13,TRBV5-1,few,CASSFGVSDTQYF,TGCGCCAGCAGCTTCGGGGTGTCAGATACGCAGTATTTT
TRBJ1-5,-,14,TRBV12-3/TRBV12-4,many,CASSQSFGNQPQHF,TGTGCCAGCAGTCAATCTTTTGGCAATCAGCCCCAGCATTTT
TRBJ2-2,-,13,TRBV6-2/TRBV6-3,few,CASSGSRAGELFF,TGTGCCAGCAGCGGGAGTAGGGCCGGGGAGCTGTTTTTT
TRBJ2-1,-,11,TRBV28,few,CASLTPYEQFF,TGTGCCAGCCTGACCCCCTACGAGCAGTTCTTC
TRBJ2-3,-,12,TRBV2,many,CASRRMADTQYF,TGTGCCAGTCGGAGGATGGCAGATACGCAGTATTTT
TRBJ2-1,TRBD2,16,TRBV12-5,-,CASGLVWLAGNNEQFF,TGTGCTAGTGGTTTGGTATGGCTAGCGGGGAACAATGAGCAGTTCTTC
TRBJ2-5,-,14,TRBV5-1,-,CASSPVSGQETQYF,TGCGCCAGCAGCCCTGTTAGCGGACAAGAGACCCAGTACTTC
TRBJ2-3,TRBD1,15,TRBV5-5,-,CASSYPIGQGDTQYF,TGTGCCAGCAGCTACCCTATCGGACAGGGGGATACGCAGTATTTT
TRBJ1-1,TRBD1,14,TRBV29-1,few,CSVEEGNRGPEAFF,TGCAGCGTTGAAGAAGGAAACAGGGGGCCTGAAGCTTTCTTT
TRBJ2-2,TRBD1,13,TRBV20-1,-,CRPRDREGGELFF,TGCAGGCCGCGGGACAGGGAAGGCGGGGAGCTGTTTTTT
TRBJ2-2,TRBD1,14,TRBV3-1,few,CASIPGQGAGELFF,TGTGCCAGCATCCCAGGACAGGGGGCCGGGGAGCTGTTTTTT
TRBJ2-7,TRBD1,17,TRBV10-2,-,CASKLSGTGVRSYEQYF,TGCGCCAGCAAACTTTCCGGGACAGGGGTAAGAAGCTACGAGCAGTACTTC
TRBJ2-3,-,14,TRBV30,-,CAWSPKTTGDTQYF,TGTGCCTGGAGTCCTAAGACCACCGGGGATACGCAGTATTTT
TRBJ2-1,-,13,TRBV15,-,CATSRERGGGQFF,TGTGCCACCAGCAGAGAACGAGGAGGGGGGCAGTTCTTC